These 5 T cell receptor beta chains were all obtained from the same sample, sequenced in a study of shared clonotypes between healthy human individuals. The repertoire was sequenced with immunoSEQ multiplex PCR; TCRdb's copy has only in-frame clones and lacks some. The sample contains millions of clones, roughly nine tenths of which appear only once. The specimen was naive CD4+ T cells sorted from blood. As to subset: CD45RA+ positively selected. The receptors were sampled from a man aged 18 to 29 in good health.

J is TRBJ1-3 and V is TRBV7-9; TRBD1 matches 8 bases. After removal of 4 bases from V and 0 bases from J, the junction contained 8 bases not matched to a gene. There are 17 residues in the CDR3. Germline CDR1 SEHNR, CDR2 FQNEAQ (reference sequence). The CDR3 protein is CASSSSRDRSSGNTIYF. CDR3 sequence (DNA): TGTGCCAGCAGCTCCTCCCGGGACAGGAGCTCTGGAAACACCATATATTTT.

This clone was seen just once. The chain joins TRBV4-1 to TRBJ1-1; possibly TRBD1 for D (6 bases). CDR3 length equals 18 residues. CDR1 and CDR2 (germline): MGHRA, YSYEKL. V shed 4 bases and J shed 3 bases, with 24 bases lying between them. The CDR3 region is CASSPQGWLEGEYTEAFF. CDR3 DNA: TGCGCCAGCAGCCCGCAGGGTTGGCTCGAGGGGGAGTACACTGAAGCTTTCTTT.

The J gene is TRBJ2-2, the V gene TRBV9; possible D gene TRBD1, 6 bases. In germline, CDR1 is SGDLS, CDR2 YYNGEE. Trimming removed 4 bases from V and 6 bases from J, with 13 bases in between. The CDR3 spans 14 residues. The CDR3 DNA reads as TGTGCCAGCAGCCTTCGGACAGCACCCGGGGAGCTGTTTTTT. Encoded protein: CASSLRTAPGELFF.

The rearrangement uses TRBV2 and TRBJ2-7; either TRBD1 or TRBD2 may supply D (5 bases each). The length of the CDR3 is 13 residues. The ends were cut back, 6 bases at V and 4 bases at J, with 13 bases in the middle. Germline-derived CDR1 and CDR2 are SNHLY and FYNNEI. The CDR3 spells CASSVLGGYEQYF. DNA for the CDR3: TGTGCCAGCAGCGTCCTTGGGGGTTACGAGCAGTACTTC. Full variable domain (remainder filled in from reference TRBV2 and TRBJ2-7): EPEVTQTPSHQVTQMGQEVILRCVPISNHLYFYWYRQILGQKVEFLVSFYNNEISEKSEIFDDQFSVERPDGSNFTLKIRSTKLEDSAMYFCASSVLGGYEQYFGPGTRLTVT.

This chain's CDR3 is CASRTGDRDYNEQFF. The CDR3 nucleotides are TGTGCCAGCAGGACGGGGGACAGAGACTACAATGAGCAGTTCTTC. This chain connects TRBV6-5 to TRBJ2-1; TRBD1 is a possible D gene (7 bases). The germline gives CDR1 MNHEY, CDR2 SVGAGI. Trimming pared 6 bases from V and 3 bases from J, leaving 15 bases between. CDR3 length: 15 residues.